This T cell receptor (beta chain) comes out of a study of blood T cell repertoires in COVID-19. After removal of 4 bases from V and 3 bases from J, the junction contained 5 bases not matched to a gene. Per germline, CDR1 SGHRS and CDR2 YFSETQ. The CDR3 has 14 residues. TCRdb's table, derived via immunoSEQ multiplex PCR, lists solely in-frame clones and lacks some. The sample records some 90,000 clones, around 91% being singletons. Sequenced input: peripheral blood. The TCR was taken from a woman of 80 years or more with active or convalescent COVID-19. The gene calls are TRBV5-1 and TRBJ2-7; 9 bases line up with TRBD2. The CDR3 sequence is CASSPEREVYEQYF. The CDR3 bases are TGCGCCAGCAGCCCAGAGCGGGAGGTCTACGAGCAGTACTTC.